This TCR beta chain was recorded in a study of human thymus T cells. Donors were healthy Finnish infants having corrective surgery for congenital heart defects. The germline gives CDR1 SGHRS, CDR2 YFSETQ. Trimming left V 0 bases short and J 7 bases short, with 8 bases between. The CDR3 has 14 amino acids. The repertoire was sequenced with immunoSEQ multiplex PCR; TCRdb's copy has only in-frame clones and lacks some. In the table there are some 40,000 clones, approximately 95% of which are singletons. The sequence was obtained from a boy less than two years old with a congenital heart defect but otherwise immunologically healthy. The chain links TRBV5-1 to TRBJ1-6; D remains ambiguous. The sample consisted of blood. Written as DNA, the CDR3 is TGCGCCAGCAGCTTGGGGCAGCAAAATTCACCCCTCCACTTT. Residues: CASSLGQQNSPLHF.